This TCR beta chain derives from a study of CD4 T cells in relation to SARS-CoV-2 and coronaviruses. Libraries were prepared by immunoSEQ multiplex PCR; TCRdb keeps only in-frame clonotypes and omits some of them. The data show approximately 41,000 clones, 84% seen once. Note on this clone: Its target is not known.

Study-level points and caveats: Compared with monoreactive clones, crossreactive clones showed significantly weaker SARS-CoV-2 expansion.

Specimen: naive CD4+ T cells from PBMCs, cultured in vitro. Subset denoted: naive CD4+ T cells isolated by negative enrichment. The TCR originated in an adult with COVID-19.

The CDR3 nucleotides are TGTGCCAGCTCGTGGACTAGCGGGAGAAAGGGGTCCTACGAGCAGTACTTC. Protein product: CASSWTSGRKGSYEQYF. The chain uses TRBV28 and TRBJ2-7; 13 nucleotides align to TRBD2. CDR1 MDHEN and CDR2 SYDVKM come from the germline V gene. The junction had 11 bases not matched to a gene; V was cut back by 8 bases and J by 1 base. The CDR3 extends over 17 amino acids.